Below, 10 T cell receptor beta chains from the same sample are listed, as sequenced in a study of blood T cell repertoires in COVID-19. Assay used: immunoSEQ multiplex PCR; TCRdb lists only in-frame clones, some missing. Of about 200,000 clones in the sample, approximately 89% were seen once. Sequenced input: PBMCs or T cells enriched from blood (not recorded which). These receptors came from a woman aged 30 to 39 with acute COVID-19.

The chain joins TRBV3-1 (or the pseudogene TRBV3-2) to TRBJ1-2; maybe TRBD1 (6 bases). Germline CDR1 reads LGHDT; CDR2 reads YNNKEL (reference sequence). V dropped 3 bases and J dropped 0 bases, with 11 bases sitting between them. The CDR3 length is 15 residues. The CDR3 nucleotides are TGTGCCAGCAGCCATCCGGACAGATCTAACTATGGCTACACCTTC. This sequence encodes CASSHPDRSNYGYTF.

This chain links TRBV9 with TRBJ1-1; perhaps TRBD1 as D (6 bases). The CDR3 extends over 14 amino acids. Trimming cost V 3 bases and J 3 bases, with 12 bases left between them. From germline, CDR1 is SGDLS and CDR2 YYNGEE. CDR3 sequence reads: CASSERTADTEAFF. In nucleotides, the CDR3 is TGTGCCAGCAGCGAACGGACAGCAGACACTGAAGCTTTCTTT.

The chain is built from TRBV5-1 and TRBJ1-3; TRBD1 matches at 7 bases. This CDR3 comprises 17 residues. J lost 2 bases, V lost 2 bases, and 10 bases had no gene match. From germline, CDR1 is SGHRS and CDR2 YFSETQ. The CDR3 nucleotides are TGCGCCAGCAGCTTAATCACCGGACAGGCCACTGGAAACACCATATATTTT. Protein product: CASSLITGQATGNTIYF.

In DNA, the CDR3 is TGTGCCAGCAGCCCCCTGACTAATGAAAAACTGTTTTTT. Amino acid sequence: CASSPLTNEKLFF. The chain employs TRBV7-6 and TRBJ1-4; D unclear. CDR1 and CDR2 from the germline V gene are SGHVS and FNYEAQ. The CDR3 spans 13 residues. V was cut by 5 bases and J by 2 bases, with 6 bases left in between.

V gene TRBV19 combines with J gene TRBJ2-3; the D gene is possibly TRBD2 (6 bases). Germline lookup yields CDR1 LNHDA and CDR2 SQIVND (reference sequence). Trimming stripped 3 bases from V and 4 bases from J, with 14 bases between. The CDR3 sequence is 15 residues long. CDR3 coding DNA: TGTGCCAGTAGTATTATGCTAGCGTTGGCAGATACGCAGTATTTT. It yields the protein CASSIMLALADTQYF.

With regard to this clone: It is likely a read error, because the conserved phenylalanine at the end of the CDR3 is missing. It is unclear where the CDR3 begins or ends on the DNA, so no DNA is shown, and the CDR3 is as TCRdb lists it. The CDR3 sequence is CASSDGRALVL. The chain is built from TRBV10-1 and TRBJ2-7; TRBD1, as called in the table, went unchecked against the DNA. Germline-derived CDR1 and CDR2 are WNHNN and SYGVQD (reference sequence). With termini counted, the CDR3 has 11 amino acids.

Here the CDR3 DNA reads TGTGCCAGTAGTAGGGGGAGGGAGACCCAGTACTTC. It yields the protein CASSRGRETQYF. The rearrangement joins TRBV19 to TRBJ2-5; D perhaps matches TRBD2 (6 bases). This CDR3 has 12 amino acids. Trimming pared 4 bases from V and 5 bases from J, leaving 8 bases between. The germline CDR1 and CDR2 sequences are LNHDA and SQIVND (reference sequence). The variable domain in full, completed from reference TRBV19 and TRBJ2-5, reads DGGITQSPKYLFRKEGQNVTLSCEQNLNHDAMYWYRQDPGQGLRLIYYSQIVNDFQKGDIAEGYSVSREKKESFPLTVTSAQKNPTAFYLCASSRGRETQYFGPGTRLLVL.

The V gene is TRBV19, the J gene TRBJ1-2; 8 positions agree with TRBD1. The length of the CDR3 is 15 residues. Trimming cost V 6 bases and J 6 bases; bases outside gene matches: 12. CDR1 LNHDA and CDR2 SQIVND come from the germline V gene (reference sequence). The CDR3 sequence is CASSQQDRVLHGYTF. The CDR3 bases are TGTGCCAGTAGCCAACAGGACAGGGTTTTACATGGCTACACCTTC.

This chain joins TRBV5-4 and TRBJ1-4, with 7 bases that match TRBD1. The CDR3 loop spans 15 amino acids. Germline V gene lookup returns CDR1 SGHNT and CDR2 YYREEE (reference sequence). The junction had 2 bases not matched to a gene; V was cut back by 3 bases and J by 0 bases. The CDR3 nucleotides are TGTGCCAGCAGCTCCGACAGGGCAACTAATGAAAAACTGTTTTTT. Translation: CASSSDRATNEKLFF.

This chain connects TRBV4-1 to TRBJ1-3; TRBD1 agrees at 8 bases. V trimming: 4 bases; J trimming: 1 base; junction bases outside the gene matches: 12. Germline V gene data show CDR1 as MGHRA and CDR2 as YSYEKL. This CDR3 spans 18 amino acids. CDR3 sequence (DNA): TGCGCCAGCAGCCCTCCCAACAGGACAGGGCGTTCTGGAAACACCATATATTTT. As protein: CASSPPNRTGRSGNTIYF.